The text below deals with one TCR beta chain. It was with 60 Vbeta and 13 Jbeta primers that the PCR ran. The assay was immunoSEQ multiplex PCR, and TCRdb's table has in-frame clones only and misses some. Here the sample spans about 180,000 clones, roughly 82% being singletons. The germline gives CDR1 LNHDA, CDR2 SQIVND (reference sequence). V lost 8 bases and J 0 bases, leaving 10 bases between the germline ends. The CDR3 loop spans 13 amino acids. This specimen belongs to a study of cytomegalovirus exposure and HLA in healthy donors. The TCR comes from a girl aged 2-10 years in good health and CMV-seropositive. V is TRBV19 and J is TRBJ1-1, with D possibly matching TRBD1 (5 bases). Sequencing was performed on PBMCs. The CDR3 region is CASAGLMNTEAFF. CDR3 DNA sequence: TGTGCCAGTGCGGGACTTATGAACACTGAAGCTTTCTTT.